This TCR beta chain was captured by sequencing in a study of CD8 T cells in ankylosing spondylitis. Overall study results and limits: Both synovial fluid and blood in reactive arthritis had previously been reported to carry some motif variants. Apparently characteristic of ankylosing spondylitis blood was a TCR beta motif (roughly 8 highly homologous variants).

Molecular-barcoded quantitative 5'-RACE produced these TCR beta libraries. TCRdb ran MiXCR on the 5' RACE reads and lists one entry per CDR3 protein. The table includes about 450,000 distinct CDR3 sequences, roughly a quarter detected once. The germline V gene encodes CDR1 SGHTA and CDR2 FQGNSA. V lost 2 bases and J lost 1, with 11 bases in between. This CDR3 is 16 amino acids long. In its sample, this clonotype was seen a few times. Its antigen is still unknown. This rearrangement joins TRBV7-2 to TRBJ2-2, with a possible D match to TRBD2 (5 bases). The sequence was obtained from a male donor with ankylosing spondylitis. The sequenced sample was blood, either unsorted or a sorted T cell fraction (not recorded which). This CDR3 is CASSLHSGGNTGELFF. The CDR3 DNA follows: TGTGCCAGCAGCTTACATTCCGGAGGGAACACCGGGGAGCTGTTTTTT.